A single sample is the source of the 27 T cell receptor beta chains below, sequenced in a study of esophageal squamous cell carcinoma under preoperative chemotherapy (dated by TCRdb to 2016 to 2019). The time point label, read with the paper, signifies: before preoperative PTX-NDP chemotherapy. The library was obtained by PCR. Reads for this sample came from a HiSeq X Ten. TCRdb trimmed public reads at Q25 via fastp, called clones via MiXCR and kept in-frame beta chains. When rows share a CDR3 protein, they turn into one entry using the most common DNA and genes. The sample table holds 15,000 to 20,000 distinct CDR3 sequences, of which roughly half were seen once. The ten most abundant clones make up approximately 29% of the sample. Sampling was conducted from a patient given preoperative chemotherapy. These receptors came from a human donor with esophageal squamous cell carcinoma. The donor label of this sample is uncertain.

The chain combines TRBV5-4 with TRBJ2-2; 14 bases are a match to TRBD2. The germline CDR1 and CDR2 sequences are SGHNT and YYREEE (reference sequence). J gave up 4 bases and V 3 bases, and 8 bases lay outside the gene matches. The CDR3 totals 18 residues. CDR3: CASSYRLAGGPSTGELFF. CDR3 in DNA: TGTGCCAGCAGCTACCGACTAGCGGGAGGGCCGAGCACCGGGGAGCTGTTTTTT. The full variable domain, its missing parts supplied by reference TRBV5-4 and TRBJ2-2, is ETGVTQSPTHLIKTRGQQVTLRCSSQSGHNTVSWYQQALGQGPQFIFQYYREEENGRGNFPPRFSGLQFPNYSSELNVNALELDDSALYLCASSYRLAGGPSTGELFFGEGSRLTVL.

This clonotype was counted many times. This chain joins TRBV12-3 or TRBV12-4 and TRBJ2-5; TRBD1 matches 7 bases. The CDR3 covers 14 residues. V trimming: 3 bases; J trimming: 2 bases; junction bases outside the gene matches: 3. The CDR3, as DNA: TGTGCCAGCAGTTTGACAGGGCTGCAAGAGACCCAGTACTTC. Its protein product is CASSLTGLQETQYF.

For this clonotype: Since a much larger clone is just one base distant, this may be a read error. The rearrangement joins TRBV7-6 to TRBJ2-5, with TRBD2 matching over 8 bases. The J call may be wrong; the DNA end is better matched by TRBJ2-1. Germline V gene sequence: CDR1 SGHVS, CDR2 FNYEAQ. The CDR3 covers 14 residues. The CDR3 loop reads CASSSSGGSYEQFF. The CDR3 DNA follows: TGTGCCAGCAGCTCGTCGGGGGGGTCCTACGAGCAGTTCTTC.

A note on this clonotype: The junction and the germline gene differ at one end; a read error may be behind it. This chain links TRBV12-3 or TRBV12-4 with TRBJ2-1; 11 bases line up with TRBD2. The J call is uncertain, as TRBJ2-7 better fits the DNA end. The CDR3 is 14 amino acids. The CDR3, as DNA: TGTGCGAGCAGCTTGGGTAGCGGGAGGGTTGAGCAGTACTTC. Protein sequence: CASSLGSGRVEQYF.

This clonotype is medium-sized in the sample. This chain connects TRBV12-3 or TRBV12-4 to TRBJ2-1, with D perhaps matching TRBD2 (6 bases). Trimming removed 6 bases at V and 0 bases at J, with 12 bases between. The CDR3 length is 15 residues. CDR3 in DNA: TGTGCCAGCAGGGAACTAGCAAGCTCCTACAATGAGCAGTTCTTC. This encodes CASRELASSYNEQFF.

This chain uses TRBV12-5 with TRBJ2-1, with TRBD2 identical over 8 bases. V trimming: 5 bases; J trimming: 6 bases; junction bases outside the gene matches: 3. The CDR3 is 13 residues long. CDR1 is LGHNT and CDR2 is FRNRAP in the germline V gene. The CDR3 reads CASGRGLVNEQFF. CDR3 sequence (DNA): TGTGCTAGTGGTAGGGGACTAGTCAATGAGCAGTTCTTC. The full variable domain, completed using reference TRBV12-5 and TRBJ2-1, is DARVTQTPRHKVTEMGQEVTMRCQPILGHNTVFWYRQTMMQGLELLAYFRNRAPLDDSGMPKDRFSAEMPDATLATLKIQPSEPRDSAVYFCASGRGLVNEQFFGPGTRLTVL.

This clonotype has only a few counts. This sequence joins TRBV7-9 and TRBJ2-7; D remains unclear. Trimming stripped 4 bases from V and 3 bases from J, with 7 bases between. There are 12 residues in the CDR3. Germline lookup yields CDR1 SEHNR and CDR2 FQNEAQ (reference sequence). CDR3: CASSWNIYEQYF. The CDR3 DNA follows: TGTGCCAGCAGCTGGAATATCTACGAGCAGTACTTC.

This clonotype was observed a handful of times. This chain links TRBV11-3 with TRBJ2-1, with D unresolved. V lost 3 bases to trimming and J lost 7 bases, with 7 bases between them. CDR1 SGHNT and CDR2 YENEEA come from the germline V gene. The CDR3 spans 12 residues. For the CDR3, the DNA is TGTGCCAGCAGCTTGGGCACGAATGAGCAGTTCTTC. It encodes CASSLGTNEQFF.

Details on this clonotype: One end of the junction is discordant with germline, which a read error may explain. CDR3 sequence (DNA): TGTGCCGGGGGCCTAGACAGGCGAAGCACAGATACCCAGTATTTT. This codes for CAGGLDRRSTDTQYF. This chain links TRBV11-2 with TRBJ2-3, with TRBD1 as a possible D gene (6 bases). The CDR3 totals 15 residues. Germline loops: CDR1 SGHAT, CDR2 FQNNGV.

This clonotype was observed many times. V is TRBV7-2 and J is TRBJ2-5, with TRBD1 matching 7 bases. With V trimmed by 3 bases and J by 4 bases, 5 bases remained unmatched. Germline assignment: CDR1 SGHTA and CDR2 FQGNSA. The CDR3 is 14 amino acids. CDR3 bases: TGTGCCAGCAGCTTGACAGGGAACGTAGAGACCCAGTACTTC. This sequence encodes CASSLTGNVETQYF.

The V gene is TRBV6-4, the J gene TRBJ2-3; D is perhaps TRBD1 or TRBD2 (6 bases each). Trimming removed 2 bases from V and 4 bases from J, with 10 bases in between. CDR1 MRHNA and CDR2 SNTAGT come from the germline V gene. The CDR3 totals 14 residues. DNA for the CDR3: TGTGCCAGCAGTGACAGGGGGGAGGCAGATACGCAGTATTTT. Residues: CASSDRGEADTQYF.

A few counts support this clonotype. A read error is possible here, since a much larger clone lies one base away. The chain has TRBV12-3 or TRBV12-4 and TRBJ2-1; weak D call: TRBD2 (6 bases). With 6 bases removed from V and 10 bases from J, the gap between germline ends came to 16 bases. CDR3 size: 13 residues. In DNA form, the CDR3 reads TGTGCCAGCAGAATTAGCGGACCTTACGAGCAGTTCTTC. It translates to CASRISGPYEQFF.

Points on this clonotype: At one end, the junction sequence differs from germline, possibly due to a read error. The J gene is TRBJ1-1, the V gene TRBV11-2; D call uncertain. Germline assignment: CDR1 SGHAT and CDR2 FQNNGV. The CDR3 loop spans 13 amino acids. CDR3 in amino acids: CASSLAAGTGAFF. The CDR3 DNA reads as TGTGCCAGCAGCTTAGCCGCCGGTACTGGAGCTTTCTTT.

The J gene is TRBJ2-2, the V gene TRBV11-3; unclear D gene. V dropped 5 bases and J dropped 1 base, with 14 bases sitting between them. The CDR3 extends over 16 amino acids. Germline CDR1 and CDR2: SGHNT and YENEEA. The CDR3 nucleotides are TGTGCCAGCAGCCCCCGGGCAGCCCGGAACACCGGGGAGCTGTTTTTT. It codes for CASSPRAARNTGELFF.

J is TRBJ2-3 and V is TRBV12-3 or TRBV12-4; no clear D. The CDR3 is made up of 12 amino acids. V lost 5 bases and J 6 bases, leaving 9 bases between the germline ends. The CDR3 DNA follows: TGTGCCAGCAGTGACTCCGGGGATACGCAGTATTTT. Translation gives CASSDSGDTQYF.

This clonotype appeared a few times. The chain recombines TRBV7-8 with TRBJ2-3, with D possibly being TRBD2 (5 bases). The CDR3 covers 14 residues. Germline CDR1 is SGHVS and CDR2 is FQNEAQ. V was shortened by 5 bases and J by 6 bases, with 15 bases between the two germline ends. The CDR3 DNA follows: TGTGCCAGCAGCCTAAAGCGGACTCAGGATACGCAGTATTTT. This codes for CASSLKRTQDTQYF.

The rearrangement joins TRBV6-1 to TRBJ2-1; D possibly corresponds to TRBD1 (5 bases). V was cut by 6 bases and J by 3 bases, with 9 bases left in between. This CDR3 has 13 residues. CDR1 is MNHNS, CDR2 SASEGT, per germline. The CDR3 DNA reads TGTGCCAGCAGACAAGACAGCTACAATGAGCAGTTCTTC. Translation gives CASRQDSYNEQFF.

This clonotype was counted many times. This chain uses TRBV12-3 or TRBV12-4 with TRBJ2-7; 7 positions agree with TRBD2. The CDR3 sequence is 16 residues long. V gave up 3 bases and J gave up 5 bases; unmatched junction bases: 13. In DNA, the CDR3 is TGTGCCAGCAGTTTGGTTTTTCGGCTAGCGGTCCACGAGCAGTACTTC. This encodes CASSLVFRLAVHEQYF.

Concerning this clonotype: The CDR3 does not close with the conserved phenylalanine or tryptophan, likely indicating a read error. It is unclear where the CDR3 begins or ends on the DNA, so no DNA is shown, and the CDR3 is as TCRdb lists it. The V gene is TRBV7-3, the J gene TRBJ2-5; the table's D call TRBD2 went unverified against the DNA. CDR1 is SGHTA and CDR2 is FQGTGA in the germline V gene. The CDR3 has 11 amino acids, counting both end residues. The CDR3 loop reads CASSSQRDLLE.

This clonotype has more than one count but fewer than ten. The chain links TRBV7-2 to TRBJ1-1, with TRBD1 as a possible D gene (5 bases). The CDR3 spans 16 residues. Germline CDR1 and CDR2: SGHTA and FQGNSA. Between the trimmed V and J ends, which lost 5 bases and 0 bases, there was a span of 16 bases. This chain's CDR3 is CASSLGAGALNTEAFF. CDR3 DNA: TGTGCCAGCAGCCTAGGGGCAGGCGCTTTGAACACTGAAGCTTTCTTT.

As to this clonotype: A read error may produce the germline difference seen at one junction end. The chain links TRBV11-2 to TRBJ2-4, with D possibly called TRBD1 or TRBD2 (5 bases each). The end of the DNA is better explained by TRBJ2-3, so the J call may be wrong. CDR3 size: 15 residues. Germline CDR1 reads SGHAT; CDR2 reads FQNNGV. The CDR3 is CSSSSGRRAKNTQYF. The DNA of the CDR3 is TGTTCCAGCAGCTCGGGGCGGCGAGCCAAAAATACTCAGTATTTT.

This chain joins TRBV7-6 and TRBJ2-4; no firm D call. The J call may be faulty, since TRBJ2-1 better matches the DNA end. CDR1 and CDR2 (germline): SGHVS, FNYEAQ. This CDR3 spans 12 amino acids. CDR3 in amino acids: CASSSLDDEQFF. CDR3 coding DNA: TGTGCCAGCAGCTCCCTTGACGATGAGCAGTTCTTC.

The rearrangement links TRBV6-1 to TRBJ2-1; 13 bases match TRBD2. V lost 1 base and J lost 6; bases outside the gene matches: 0. Germline-derived CDR1 and CDR2 are MNHNS and SASEGT. There are 15 residues in the CDR3. CDR3 amino acids: CASSEGTSGSNEQFF. The CDR3 DNA reads as TGTGCCAGCAGTGAAGGGACTAGCGGGAGCAATGAGCAGTTCTTC.

V and J are TRBV10-3 and TRBJ2-1; D may be TRBD1 or TRBD2 (5 bases each). The germline V gene encodes CDR1 ENHRY and CDR2 SYGVKD. V was shortened by 8 bases and J by 9 bases, with 20 bases between the two germline ends. CDR3 length: 14 residues. The CDR3 here is CAIWVGGEPSEQFF. For the CDR3, the DNA is TGTGCCATCTGGGTTGGGGGAGAACCCAGTGAGCAGTTCTTC.

V is TRBV27 and J is TRBJ2-3, with a tentative D call TRBD2 (6 bases). CDR3 size: 16 residues. V shed 7 bases and J shed 7 bases, with 24 bases lying between them. Germline V lookup: CDR1 MNHEY, CDR2 SMNVEV (reference sequence). CDR3 region: CASINLGGLIGNTQYF. The CDR3 DNA is TGTGCCAGCATCAACCTCGGGGGATTAATTGGAAATACGCAGTATTTT.

The chain is built from TRBV11-3 and TRBJ2-1; D gene unclear. Trimming removed 2 bases from V and 8 bases from J, with 13 bases in between. This CDR3 is 14 amino acids long. Germline values: CDR1 SGHNT, CDR2 YENEEA. The CDR3 region has the DNA TGTGCCAGCAGCTTAAATAGCTTTGGGCATGAGCAGTTCTTC. Translation: CASSLNSFGHEQFF. Together with reference TRBV11-3 and TRBJ2-1, the CDR3 gives the full variable domain: EAGVVQSPRYKIIEKKQPVAFWCNPISGHNTLYWYLQNLGQGPELLIRYENEEAVDDSQLPKDRFSAERLKGVDSTLKIQPAELGDSAVYLCASSLNSFGHEQFFGPGTRLTVL.

As for this clonotype: The junction and the germline gene differ at one end; a read error may be behind it. The rearrangement joins TRBV7-8 to TRBJ2-3; D perhaps matches TRBD2 (5 bases). This CDR3 has 15 residues. The germline CDR1 and CDR2 sequences are SGHVS and FQNEAQ. In nucleotides, the CDR3 is TGTGCCAGCGGCTTAGTGGGGAGAGGCCCAGATACCCAGTATTTC. It yields the protein CASGLVGRGPDTQYF. The full variable domain, with the rest looked up from reference TRBV7-8 and TRBJ2-3, is GAGVSQSPRYKVAKRGQDVALRCDPISGHVSLFWYQQALGQGPEFLTYFQNEAQLDKSGLPSDRFFAERPEGSVSTLKIQRTQQEDSAVYLCASGLVGRGPDTQYFGPGTRLTVL.